One and the same sample provided the 30 T cell receptor beta chains below, sequenced in a study of graft-versus-host responses after intestinal transplantation. Their recognized antigens are unknown. TCRdb's copy holds only in-frame clones and misses some; the assay was immunoSEQ multiplex PCR. The data show more than 70,000 clones, around 84% seen once. Source: unstimulated CD4+ T cells sorted from spleen or lymph node cells, taken before intestinal transplant. The receptor source for this set is a human donor who received an intestinal transplant.

The gene calls are TRBV6-5 and TRBJ2-1, with a weak D call TRBD2 (5 bases). Trimming stripped 10 bases from V and 7 bases from J, with 20 bases between. The germline V gene has CDR1 MNHEY and CDR2 SVGAGI. The length of the CDR3 is 14 residues. CDR3 nucleotides: TGTGCCACCTCGGGGAGCGTATCAGGAAATGAGCAGTTCTTC. This codes for CATSGSVSGNEQFF.

V is TRBV5-8 and J is TRBJ1-2, with unresolved D. Deletions cut 2 bases from V and 8 bases from J, with 10 bases between. CDR1 SGHTS and CDR2 YDEGEE come from the germline V gene. The CDR3 has 12 amino acids. The CDR3 DNA follows: TGTGCCAGCAGCTTACTGAAACGGGGCTACACCTTC. Translating gives CASSLLKRGYTF.

V gene TRBV7-9 combines with J gene TRBJ2-7, with a tentative D call TRBD2 (7 bases). The CDR3 is made up of 18 amino acids. The germline V gene encodes CDR1 SEHNR and CDR2 FQNEAQ (reference sequence). V dropped 1 base and J dropped 4 bases, with 23 bases sitting between them. This CDR3 is CASSLVRGAEADIYEQYF. The CDR3 DNA follows: TGTGCCAGCAGCTTAGTCCGGGGGGCGGAGGCCGACATATACGAGCAGTACTTC.

The chain recombines TRBV18 with TRBJ1-2; D ambiguous. The CDR3 has 14 residues. Germline values: CDR1 KGHSH, CDR2 LQKENI. V was cut by 3 bases and J by 0 bases, with 8 bases left in between. The CDR3 sequence: CASSPPTANYGYTF. CDR3 coding DNA: TGTGCCAGCTCACCGCCAACAGCTAACTATGGCTACACCTTC.

The chain carries TRBV2 and TRBJ2-2; TRBD2 aligns across 10 bases. The CDR3 is made up of 15 amino acids. After removal of 9 bases from V and 1 base from J, the junction contained 5 bases not matched to a gene. The germline CDR1 and CDR2 sequences are SNHLY and FYNNEI. CDR3 amino acids: CASRASGRNTGELFF. As DNA, the CDR3 is TGTGCCAGTAGGGCTAGCGGGAGGAACACCGGGGAGCTGTTTTTT.

This chain links TRBV2 with TRBJ2-2; no reliable D call. Germline CDR1 and CDR2: SNHLY and FYNNEI. The CDR3 length is 13 residues. Trimming took off 8 bases at V and 1 base at J, with 8 bases between the two ends. The chain's CDR3 is CASAEWNTGELFF. The CDR3 DNA sequence: TGTGCCAGCGCCGAGTGGAACACCGGGGAGCTGTTTTTT.

A single count supports this clone. The genes are TRBV7-9 and TRBJ2-3; 12 positions match TRBD1. V shed 1 base and J 2 bases; nucleotides not matched to a gene: 4. The CDR3 totals 17 residues. Germline V gives CDR1 SEHNR, CDR2 FQNEAQ (reference sequence). The CDR3 here is CASSLVGTGGTTDTQYF. DNA for the CDR3: TGTGCCAGCAGCTTAGTAGGGACAGGGGGCACCACAGATACGCAGTATTTT.

The chain combines TRBV2 with TRBJ1-2, with TRBD1 identical over 7 bases. This CDR3 spans 12 amino acids. With V trimmed by 4 bases and J by 10 bases, 6 bases remained unmatched. CDR1 and CDR2 (germline): SNHLY, FYNNEI. The CDR3 reads CASSAGQPFYTF. The CDR3 DNA is TGTGCCAGCAGTGCGGGACAGCCCTTCTACACCTTC.

Remarks on this clone: Other DNA sequences from this sample encode an identical CDR3 as well. The V gene is TRBV5-1, the J gene TRBJ2-1; D is ambiguous. This CDR3 region has 12 residues. The V and J ends lost 5 bases and 8 bases respectively, with 11 bases between them. Germline V gene sequence: CDR1 SGHRS, CDR2 YFSETQ. For the CDR3, the DNA is TGCGCCAGCAGGGCTAGTATATATGAGCAGTTCTTC. Protein product: CASRASIYEQFF.

This clone was seen a handful of times. CDR3 loop: CASSRRLAASTDTQYF. The CDR3 coding sequence is TGTGCCAGCAGCCGGCGACTAGCGGCTAGCACAGATACGCAGTATTTT. This chain links TRBV14 with TRBJ2-3, with 9 bases matching TRBD2. The CDR3 contains 16 residues. Per the germline V gene, CDR1 is SGHDN and CDR2 is FVKESK. V was pared by 4 bases and J by 0 bases, with 5 bases of the junction left unmatched.

This chain joins TRBV19 and TRBJ1-2, with D possibly matching TRBD1 (5 bases). The CDR3 sequence is 14 residues long. V was cut by 7 bases and J by 1 base, with 13 bases left in between. From germline, CDR1 is LNHDA and CDR2 SQIVND (reference sequence). The chain's CDR3 is CASNTGLFNYGYTF. CDR3 nucleotides: TGTGCCAGTAATACAGGCCTCTTTAACTATGGCTACACCTTC.

On this clone: The junction shows a germline mismatch at one end, possibly a read error. Here the CDR3 DNA reads TGTGCCAGCAGCCTAGCGCCTACCTACGAGCAGTACTTC. It codes for CASSLAPTYEQYF. This chain uses TRBV7-9 with TRBJ2-7, with D perhaps matching TRBD2 (6 bases). The length of the CDR3 is 13 residues. Looked up from germline, CDR1 is SEHNR and CDR2 is FQNEAQ (reference sequence).

This chain uses TRBV28 with TRBJ1-6, with unresolved D. CDR1 MDHEN and CDR2 SYDVKM come from the germline V gene. The V gene lost 9 bases and the J gene lost 0 bases, with 6 bases spanning the gap. The length of the CDR3 is 13 residues. The CDR3 bases are TGTGCCAGTTGGAGCTCCTATAATTCACCCCTCCACTTT. Its translation is CASWSSYNSPLHF.

The chain uses TRBV7-9 and TRBJ1-2, with D possibly being TRBD1 (6 bases). The germline V gene has CDR1 SEHNR and CDR2 FQNEAQ (reference sequence). V lost 7 bases and J lost 4, with 16 bases in between. The CDR3 consists of 14 residues. In DNA, the CDR3 is TGTGCCAGCACCACAACACAGGGATTCTATGGCTACACCTTC. This translates into CASTTTQGFYGYTF.

The chain's CDR3 is CASSSQGLGNQPQHF. In DNA, the CDR3 is TGTGCCAGCAGTTCACAGGGTCTCGGCAATCAGCCCCAGCATTTT. The rearrangement joins TRBV28 to TRBJ1-5, with D perhaps TRBD1 (6 bases). CDR1 is MDHEN, CDR2 SYDVKM, per germline. Trimming took 4 bases from V and 2 from J, leaving 12 bases between them. The CDR3 is 15 residues long.

In its sample, this clone was seen a few times. The chain couples TRBV7-3 to TRBJ2-3; 9 nucleotides line up with TRBD1. J was trimmed by 0 bases and V by 5 bases; bases with no gene match: 6. CDR1 and CDR2 (germline): SGHTA, FQGTGA. This CDR3 has 16 residues. The CDR3 nucleotides read TGTGCCAGCAGCACCACAGGGGGCGCTAGCACAGATACGCAGTATTTT. Translated: CASSTTGGASTDTQYF. Drawing the rest from reference TRBV7-3 and TRBJ2-3, the complete variable domain is GAGVSQTPSNKVTEKGKYVELRCDPISGHTALYWYRQSLGQGPEFLIYFQGTGAADDSGLPNDRFFAVRPEGSVSTLKIQRTERGDSAVYLCASSTTGGASTDTQYFGPGTRLTVL.

This clone has a handful of counts. The chain joins TRBV29-1 to TRBJ2-2; 7 bases agree with TRBD2. The germline V gene has CDR1 SQVTM and CDR2 ANQGSEA. The CDR3 extends over 13 amino acids. Trimming removed 7 bases from V and 4 bases from J; junction bases left unmatched: 6. Here the CDR3 reads CSARGVVTGELFF. In DNA form, the CDR3 reads TGCAGCGCCCGGGGGGTAGTCACCGGGGAGCTGTTTTTT.

This chain joins TRBV5-1 and TRBJ1-2, with 11 nucleotides matching TRBD1. The V and J ends lost 4 bases and 6 bases, in that order; junction bases with no gene match: 14. This CDR3 region has 17 residues. From germline, CDR1 is SGHRS and CDR2 YFSETQ. CDR3 nucleotides: TGCGCCAGCAGCCCCGGGACAGGGGGGTTTATCAATGATGGCTACACCTTC. Amino acids: CASSPGTGGFINDGYTF.

The rearrangement uses TRBV6-1 and TRBJ2-3, with D hard to call. CDR1 is MNHNS and CDR2 is SASEGT in the germline V gene. Trimming stripped 6 bases from V and 0 bases from J, with 7 bases between. This CDR3 is 13 amino acids long. The CDR3 region is CASRKESTDTQYF. The DNA for the CDR3 is TGTGCCAGCAGGAAGGAGAGCACAGATACGCAGTATTTT.

The V and J genes are TRBV6-5 and TRBJ2-6; D unclear. The CDR3 is 13 amino acids. The V end lost 7 bases, the J end lost 0 bases, and 4 bases lay between the germline ends. Looked up from germline, CDR1 is MNHEY and CDR2 is SVGAGI. The CDR3, as DNA: TGTGCCAGCACGCGCTCTGGGGCCAACGTCCTGACTTTC. It yields the protein CASTRSGANVLTF.

This clone has just one count. The chain uses TRBV5-1 and TRBJ2-7, with 9 nucleotides matching TRBD2. Germline CDR1 reads SGHRS; CDR2 reads YFSETQ. The CDR3 totals 13 residues. The junction had 3 bases not matched to a gene; V was cut back by 5 bases and J by 3 bases. Here the CDR3 DNA reads TGCGCCAGCAGACAGACTAGCGGCTACGAGCAGTACTTC. It is translated as CASRQTSGYEQYF.

The chain joins TRBV6-5 to TRBJ1-2; a weak D match, TRBD1 (5 bases). Germline V gene data show CDR1 as MNHEY and CDR2 as SVGAGI. The germline V and J ends were trimmed by 6 bases and 8 bases, with 19 bases remaining between them. The CDR3 has 14 residues. This CDR3 reads CASSPGGSYKGYTF. In DNA, the CDR3 is TGTGCCAGCAGCCCGGGGGGGTCTTATAAGGGCTACACCTTC.

The genes are TRBV20-1 and TRBJ2-1; D is unclear. The CDR3 has 11 residues. The germline V gene encodes CDR1 DFQATT and CDR2 SNEGSKA (reference sequence). Trimming left V 6 bases short and J 7 bases short, with 10 bases between. CDR3 sequence (DNA): TGCAGTGCAATAAATCGGAATGAGCAGTTCTTC. Amino acid sequence: CSAINRNEQFF.

V is TRBV5-1 and J is TRBJ2-1; TRBD2 is a possible D gene (5 bases). Germline CDR1 SGHRS, CDR2 YFSETQ. The germline V and J ends were trimmed by 0 bases and 6 bases, with 13 bases remaining between them. The CDR3 spans 15 residues. CDR3: CASSLAGSGINEQFF. As DNA, the CDR3 is TGCGCCAGCAGCTTGGCCGGGTCCGGGATCAATGAGCAGTTCTTC.

This clone was recorded a few times. This chain connects TRBV27 to TRBJ1-5, with D tentatively TRBD1 (5 bases). This CDR3 has 13 residues. V was clipped by 2 bases and J by 7 bases, with 9 bases between them. Germline CDR1 is MNHEY and CDR2 is SMNVEV (reference sequence). In nucleotides, the CDR3 is TGTGCCAGCAGTTTAGGGGGGAAACAGCCCCAGCATTTT. Translation gives CASSLGGKQPQHF.

The V call is TRBV5-1, the J call TRBJ1-2; perhaps TRBD1 as D (5 bases). Trimming left V 1 base short and J 7 bases short, with 11 bases between. This CDR3 comprises 13 residues. CDR1 and CDR2 from the germline V gene are SGHRS and YFSETQ. CDR3 amino acids: CASSLSGGSGYTF. CDR3 coding DNA: TGCGCCAGCAGCTTGTCGGGGGGGAGTGGCTACACCTTC.

The chain is built from TRBV5-6 and TRBJ1-4; D perhaps matches TRBD1 (5 bases). V lost 4 bases to trimming and J lost 11 bases, with 24 bases between them. The germline CDR1 and CDR2 sequences are SGHDT and YYEEEE. This CDR3 contains 16 residues. CDR3 region: CASSDRVDTARGKLFF. The CDR3 DNA reads TGTGCCAGCAGCGATAGGGTGGACACAGCCCGGGGGAAACTGTTTTTT.

The V gene is TRBV11-2, the J gene TRBJ2-5, with a weak D call TRBD1 (6 bases). CDR1 SGHAT and CDR2 FQNNGV come from the germline V gene. CDR3 size: 15 residues. Trimming shortened V by 4 bases and J by 5 bases, and 17 bases separated the two germline ends. Here the CDR3 DNA reads TGTGCCAGCAGCTCCCTGTTAGGGGGTCGCGAGACCCAGTACTTC. Translation gives CASSSLLGGRETQYF.

The chain recombines TRBV18 with TRBJ2-5; 7 bases are a match to TRBD2. The CDR3 loop spans 16 amino acids. Germline assignment: CDR1 KGHSH and CDR2 LQKENI. Germline trimming cut 6 bases from V and 4 bases from J; bases unmatched to any gene: 14. CDR3 residues: CASSPNLGPGGETQYF. CDR3 nucleotides: TGTGCCAGCTCGCCCAACCTTGGTCCGGGAGGAGAGACCCAGTACTTC.

The V call is TRBV5-1, the J call TRBJ2-7, with 8 nucleotides matching TRBD2. This CDR3 comprises 15 residues. The germline gives CDR1 SGHRS, CDR2 YFSETQ. V shed 1 base and J 5 bases; nucleotides not matched to a gene: 8. CDR3 amino acids: CASSLFPGGPHEQYF. In nucleotides, the CDR3 is TGCGCCAGCAGCTTGTTTCCGGGAGGGCCCCACGAGCAGTACTTC.